A selection of T cell receptor beta chains follows, all from one sample in a study of regulatory T cells in long-lasting Graves disease. Each CDR3 protein gets one entry after TCRdb re-called the multiplex PCR reads with MiXCR. Of hundreds of thousands of distinct CDR3 sequences listed, approximately 15% are singletons. The same data also contributed to another study, on T cells in Graves' hyperthyroidism and ophthalmopathy.

Specimen: peripheral blood mononuclear cells (PBMCs), collected at new diagnosis, from a patient treated with antithyroid drugs. The receptors were sampled from a woman in her 30s with Graves disease. Both conserved end residues are part of each CDR3. The D gene is left open where the match is weak. A row's size may be missing; if present it is once, few, many or a size class.

clone_size: few; d_call: .; j_call: TRBJ1-3; v_call: TRBV5-1; cdr3_aa: CASRPEDTPGNTIYF
clone_size: many; d_call: .; j_call: TRBJ2-3; v_call: TRBV7-2; cdr3_aa: CASSLAVHNRNTQYF
clone_size: many; d_call: .; j_call: TRBJ1-2; v_call: TRBV3-1; cdr3_aa: CASSEGGAGNGYTF
clone_size: many; d_call: .; j_call: TRBJ2-3; v_call: TRBV7-3; cdr3_aa: CASSSTSWDTQYF
clone_size: many; d_call: TRBD2; j_call: TRBJ2-7; v_call: TRBV11-2; cdr3_aa: CASRQAGGGYEQYF
clone_size: .; d_call: .; j_call: TRBJ1-1; v_call: TRBV30; cdr3_aa: CAWSVGQYMNTEAFF
clone_size: few; d_call: .; j_call: TRBJ2-1; v_call: TRBV11-2; cdr3_aa: CASSLDYTGEQFF
clone_size: few; d_call: .; j_call: TRBJ2-3; v_call: TRBV7-9; cdr3_aa: CASSSGVGPQYF
clone_size: .; d_call: TRBD1; j_call: TRBJ2-3; v_call: TRBV5-1; cdr3_aa: CASRTGDADTQYF
clone_size: many; d_call: .; j_call: TRBJ2-2; v_call: TRBV24-1; cdr3_aa: CATSGLRRNGELFF
clone_size: .; d_call: .; j_call: TRBJ1-5; v_call: TRBV9; cdr3_aa: CASSVSWGNQPQHF
clone_size: many; d_call: TRBD1; j_call: TRBJ2-3; v_call: TRBV28; cdr3_aa: CASSLGTGGRDTQYF
clone_size: many; d_call: .; j_call: TRBJ2-7; v_call: TRBV7-2; cdr3_aa: CASSLGRTAYEQYF
clone_size: many; d_call: .; j_call: TRBJ2-3; v_call: TRBV28; cdr3_aa: CASSLARAAWPDTQYF
clone_size: .; d_call: .; j_call: TRBJ2-1; v_call: TRBV19; cdr3_aa: CASSQVGTLGGEQFF
clone_size: many; d_call: .; j_call: TRBJ2-5; v_call: TRBV20-1; cdr3_aa: CSARRGLQETQYF
clone_size: few; d_call: TRBD2; j_call: TRBJ2-7; v_call: TRBV27; cdr3_aa: CASSLKFGLASYEQYF